Each of the 10 T cell receptor beta chains below was sequenced from the same sample in a study of T cell repertoires in cytomegalovirus infection. From the reads, TCRdb called clonotypes with MiXCR, one entry per CDR3 protein. The profile shows about 310,000 distinct CDR3 sequences, around 25% of them singletons. No antigens are known for them. Sequences were derived from cultured PBMCs, sampled from culture after CMV antigen stimulation. The receptor source for this set is a human donor in good health (CMV status not recorded). Some clones in this sample may be carry-over from other donors' samples.

This chain connects TRBV25-1 to TRBJ2-7, with TRBD2 matching 10 bases. The V gene's germline CDR1 is MGHDK and CDR2 SYGVNS. This CDR3 has 16 amino acids. Unmatched junction bases numbered 15, after V lost 8 bases and J lost 5 bases. The CDR3 protein is CASQRTSGTLPHEQYF. CDR3 nucleotide sequence: TGTGCCAGCCAACGGACTAGCGGAACACTACCACACGAGCAGTACTTC.

V and J are TRBV20-1 and TRBJ2-3, with 7 nucleotides matching TRBD1. CDR1 is DFQATT, CDR2 SNEGSKA, per germline (reference sequence). The CDR3 loop spans 15 amino acids. With 4 bases clipped from V and 0 bases from J, the junction kept 7 bases outside the gene matches. The CDR3 loop reads CSAIETGKSTDTQYF. The DNA of the CDR3 is TGCAGTGCTATCGAGACAGGGAAAAGCACAGATACGCAGTATTTT.

V usage is TRBV29-1 and J usage is TRBJ1-4; no clear D gene. Germline-derived CDR1 and CDR2 are SQVTM and ANQGSEA. The CDR3 totals 14 residues. Trimming removed 5 bases at V and 8 bases at J, with 18 bases between. In DNA form, the CDR3 reads TGCAGCGTTTGGGGTTCCATCATGGGGGAAAAACTGTTTTTT. Translation gives CSVWGSIMGEKLFF.

This chain links TRBV7-8 with TRBJ2-3; D gene unclear. Germline V CDR1 and CDR2: SGHVS, FQNEAQ. Trimming stripped 7 bases from V and 0 bases from J, with 17 bases between. The CDR3 loop spans 16 amino acids. In DNA form, the CDR3 reads TGTGCCAGCACCCTACGGGCGATCACTAGCACAGATACGCAGTATTTT. Its translation: CASTLRAITSTDTQYF.

The chain joins TRBV2 to TRBJ2-7; D unresolved. The CDR3 extends over 14 amino acids. Looked up from germline, CDR1 is SNHLY and CDR2 is FYNNEI. V was cut by 1 base and J by 3 bases, with 10 bases left in between. The CDR3 sequence is CASSEGWRIYEQYV. CDR3 coding DNA: TGTGCCAGCAGTGAAGGGTGGCGTATCTACGAGCAGTACGTC.

There are many counts of this clonotype. Because the CDR3's place on the DNA is in doubt, the DNA is left out and the CDR3 is given as listed by TCRdb. This chain joins TRBV12-3 or TRBV12-4 and TRBJ2-2; TRBD1 was called by the table and not checked on the DNA. 15 amino acids form the CDR3, both terminal residues included. The CDR3 region is CASSFLAGGTGELFF.

This clonotype was seen only a few times. The V gene is TRBV12-3 or TRBV12-4, the J gene TRBJ2-2; 7 nucleotides match TRBD1. Trimming cost V 7 bases and J 5 bases; bases outside gene matches: 4. There are 13 residues in the CDR3. The chain's CDR3 is CASTLQGTGELFF. Written as DNA, the CDR3 is TGTGCCAGCACCTTACAGGGGACCGGGGAGCTGTTTTTT.

This chain links TRBV6-1 with TRBJ2-1; 7 bases match TRBD2. Germline V gene sequence: CDR1 MNHNS, CDR2 SASEGT. V dropped 8 bases and J dropped 4; count of bases not matched to a gene: 11. This CDR3 region has 15 residues. The chain's CDR3 is CASLMGLAAYNEQFF. The CDR3 coding sequence is TGTGCCAGCCTGATGGGGCTAGCGGCGTACAATGAGCAGTTCTTC.

The V and J genes are TRBV11-2 and TRBJ2-2, with 7 nucleotides matching TRBD1. This CDR3 has 15 residues. Germline CDR1 is SGHAT and CDR2 is FQNNGV. The junction had 12 bases not matched to a gene; V was cut back by 8 bases and J by 6 bases. CDR3 sequence: CASSGGQGVPGELFF. The CDR3 DNA reads as TGTGCCAGCTCAGGAGGCCAGGGGGTCCCCGGGGAGCTGTTTTTT.

The chain joins TRBV7-2 to TRBJ2-5; a weak D match, TRBD2 (6 bases). The CDR3 covers 11 residues. Germline values: CDR1 SGHTA, CDR2 FQGNSA. The V end was cut by 5 bases, the J end by 14 bases, with 15 bases between. The CDR3 loop reads CASSPSGTPYF. The CDR3 DNA is TGTGCCAGCAGCCCTTCCGGGACTCCATACTTC.